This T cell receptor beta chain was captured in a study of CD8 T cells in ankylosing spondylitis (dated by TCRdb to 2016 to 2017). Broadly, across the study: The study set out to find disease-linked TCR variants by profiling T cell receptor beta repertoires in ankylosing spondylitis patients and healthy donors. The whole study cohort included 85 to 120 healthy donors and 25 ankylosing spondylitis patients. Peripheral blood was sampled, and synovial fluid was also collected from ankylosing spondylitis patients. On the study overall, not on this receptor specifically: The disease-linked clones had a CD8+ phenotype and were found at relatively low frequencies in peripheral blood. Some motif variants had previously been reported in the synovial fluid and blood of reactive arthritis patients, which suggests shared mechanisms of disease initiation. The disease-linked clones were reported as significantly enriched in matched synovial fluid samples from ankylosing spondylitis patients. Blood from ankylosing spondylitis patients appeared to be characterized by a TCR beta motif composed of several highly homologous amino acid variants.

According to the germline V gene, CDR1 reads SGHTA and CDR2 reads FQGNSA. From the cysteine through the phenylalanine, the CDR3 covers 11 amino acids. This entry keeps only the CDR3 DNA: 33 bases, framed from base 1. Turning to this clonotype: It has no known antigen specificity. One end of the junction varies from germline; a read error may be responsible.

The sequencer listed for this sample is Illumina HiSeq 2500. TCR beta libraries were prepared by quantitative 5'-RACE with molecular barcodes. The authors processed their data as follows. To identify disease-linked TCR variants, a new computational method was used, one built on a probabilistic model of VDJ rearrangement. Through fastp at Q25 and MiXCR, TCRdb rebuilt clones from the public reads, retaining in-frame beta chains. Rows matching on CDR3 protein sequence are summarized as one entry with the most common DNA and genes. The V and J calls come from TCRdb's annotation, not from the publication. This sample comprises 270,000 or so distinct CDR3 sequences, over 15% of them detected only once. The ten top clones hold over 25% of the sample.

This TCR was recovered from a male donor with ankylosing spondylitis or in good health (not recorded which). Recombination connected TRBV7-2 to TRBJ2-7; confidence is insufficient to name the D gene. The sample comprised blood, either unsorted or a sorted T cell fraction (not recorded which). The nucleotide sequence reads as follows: TGTGCCAGCAGCCTCTCCTACAAGCAGTACTTC. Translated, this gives CASSLSYKQYF.